The 23 T cell receptor beta chains below all came from one sample that was sequenced in a study of long-term antiretroviral therapy in people with HIV. Run at survey level, the immunoSEQ assay was version v3.0. Sequenced by immunoSEQ multiplex PCR; TCRdb stores in-frame clones only, minus some. The sample shows some 19,000 clones, around 78% of them seen only once. The specimen was unsorted PBMCs, collected 2.2 years after starting antiretroviral therapy. These receptors originate from a man aged 45-60 years with HIV.

This sequence joins TRBV10-2 and TRBJ2-7; no firm D call. The CDR3 sequence is 12 residues long. The germline V gene has CDR1 WSHSY and CDR2 SAAADI. The V end was cut by 4 bases, the J end by 6 bases, with 10 bases between. The CDR3 sequence: CASSVVDGEQYF. In DNA, the CDR3 is TGCGCCAGCAGTGTCGTGGACGGCGAGCAGTACTTC.

This clone was found a few times. The V and J genes are TRBV19 and TRBJ1-6; 10 nucleotides line up with TRBD1. Germline assignment: CDR1 LNHDA and CDR2 SQIVND (reference sequence). CDR3 length equals 16 residues. With V trimmed by 4 bases and J by 6 bases, 6 bases remained unmatched. CDR3 region: CASSTADRGRNSPLHF. The CDR3 coding sequence is TGTGCCAGTAGTACCGCCGACAGGGGGCGTAATTCACCCCTCCACTTT.

With regard to this clone: An end of the junction does not agree with germline; a read error may underlie this. J is TRBJ1-3 and V is TRBV6-5, with D possibly matching TRBD1 (6 bases). Germline V gene sequence: CDR1 MNHEY, CDR2 SVGAGI. This CDR3 has 11 amino acids. CDR3 in amino acids: CASSYGQGRDF. The CDR3 bases are TGTGCCAGCAGTTACGGGCAGGGGCGGGATTTT.

CDR3: CASSYSPGAKSYEQYF. The DNA of the CDR3 is TGTGCCAGCAGTTACTCCCCGGGGGCCAAGTCCTACGAGCAGTACTTC. J is TRBJ2-7 and V is TRBV6-5; D might be TRBD1 or TRBD2, each matching 6 bases. Trimming shortened V by 0 bases and J by 1 base, and 13 bases separated the two germline ends. Germline CDR1 reads MNHEY; CDR2 reads SVGAGI. The CDR3 is made up of 16 amino acids.

J is TRBJ1-5 and V is TRBV4-2; 8 bases are a match to TRBD1. This CDR3 region has 14 residues. J gave up 5 bases and V 0 bases, and 0 bases lay outside the gene matches. Germline-derived CDR1 and CDR2 are LGHNA and YNFKEQ. CDR3: CASSQDRGHQPQHF. The DNA of the CDR3 is TGTGCCAGCAGCCAAGACAGGGGGCATCAGCCCCAGCATTTT.

In this sample, this clone turned up once. The gene calls are TRBV9 and TRBJ2-2, with a weak D call TRBD1 (6 bases). The germline V and J ends were trimmed by 7 bases and 6 bases, with 7 bases remaining between them. Germline CDR1 SGDLS, CDR2 YYNGEE. The CDR3 is 11 residues long. The CDR3 here is CASDRSGELFF. Written as DNA, the CDR3 is TGTGCCAGCGACAGGTCCGGGGAGCTGTTTTTT.

The chain links TRBV19 to TRBJ2-2; maybe TRBD1 (6 bases). Germline CDR1 is LNHDA and CDR2 is SQIVND (reference sequence). The CDR3 extends over 14 amino acids. Trimming took off 4 bases at V and 6 bases at J, with 12 bases between the two ends. CDR3 region: CASSRGQGAGELFF. The CDR3 bases are TGTGCCAGTAGTAGGGGGCAGGGTGCCGGGGAGCTGTTTTTT.

This chain connects TRBV11-2 to TRBJ2-7; 7 bases are shared with TRBD1. The germline V gene encodes CDR1 SGHAT and CDR2 FQNNGV. The CDR3 extends over 16 amino acids. Losses at the gene ends were 5 bases for V and 3 bases for J; bases not matched to a gene: 13. CDR3 in amino acids: CASSLGSGGALYEQYF. CDR3 in DNA: TGTGCCAGCAGCCTCGGATCAGGGGGTGCTCTCTACGAGCAGTACTTC.

V and J are TRBV19 and TRBJ1-5; tentatively, D is TRBD1 (5 bases). In germline, CDR1 is LNHDA, CDR2 SQIVND (reference sequence). With 10 bases removed from V and 3 bases from J, the gap between germline ends came to 13 bases. This CDR3 has 13 residues. The CDR3 reads CATQDGHNQPQHF. CDR3 nucleotide sequence: TGTGCCACACAGGACGGACACAATCAGCCCCAGCATTTT.

J is TRBJ1-6 and V is TRBV6-5, with a tentative D call TRBD1 (6 bases). CDR1 MNHEY and CDR2 SVGAGI come from the germline V gene. The CDR3 totals 15 residues. Trimming cost V 2 bases and J 2 bases, with 7 bases left between them. CDR3 sequence: CASSYGGPYNSPLHF. The CDR3 DNA follows: TGTGCCAGCAGTTACGGGGGGCCCTATAATTCACCCCTCCACTTT.

This clone was seen only once. The V and J genes are TRBV11-2 and TRBJ2-7; 8 nucleotides agree with TRBD2. Germline values: CDR1 SGHAT, CDR2 FQNNGV. The CDR3 has 19 amino acids. V shed 0 bases, J shed 2 bases, and the junction held 15 bases outside the gene matches. The CDR3 region is CASSLDRVYGTSIPYEQYF. As DNA, the CDR3 is TGTGCCAGCAGCTTAGATCGAGTATACGGGACTAGTATTCCCTACGAGCAGTACTTC.

This clone was found a few times. The chain is built from TRBV30 and TRBJ2-7; D may be TRBD1 (5 bases). Germline CDR1 and CDR2: GTSNPN and SVGIG (reference sequence). Deletions cut 0 bases from V and 4 bases from J, with 7 bases between. There are 12 residues in the CDR3. CDR3 region: CAWSVGAYEQYF. CDR3 sequence (DNA): TGTGCCTGGAGTGTAGGGGCGTACGAGCAGTACTTC.

The rearrangement joins TRBV28 to TRBJ1-5, with D perhaps matching TRBD1 (5 bases). V was pared by 7 bases and J by 9 bases, with 19 bases between. CDR1 is MDHEN and CDR2 is SYDVKM in the germline V gene. This CDR3 is 14 amino acids long. In DNA form, the CDR3 reads TGTGCCAGCAAACCTCCGGGGCTTGGATCGCCCCAGCATTTT. Protein: CASKPPGLGSPQHF.

The chain uses TRBV5-5 and TRBJ1-2, with TRBD1 identical over 9 bases. The germline CDR1 and CDR2 sequences are SGHKS and YYEKEE (reference sequence). The junction had 12 bases not matched to a gene; V was cut back by 5 bases and J by 4 bases. This CDR3 region has 16 residues. In nucleotides, the CDR3 is TGTGCCAGCAGTAAGACCCCGGGACAGGGTAGCTATGGCTACACCTTC. Its protein is CASSKTPGQGSYGYTF.

The chain carries TRBV7-2 and TRBJ2-2; 9 bases match TRBD1. With V trimmed by 5 bases and J by 4 bases, 5 bases remained unmatched. From germline, CDR1 is SGHTA and CDR2 FQGNSA. This CDR3 region has 15 residues. CDR3 DNA sequence: TGTGCCAGCAGCACACAGGGGGCATTCACCGGGGAGCTGTTTTTT. It is translated as CASSTQGAFTGELFF. Full variable domain (missing parts from reference TRBV7-2 and TRBJ2-2): GAGVSQSPSNKVTEKGKDVELRCDPISGHTALYWYRQSLGQGLEFLIYFQGNSAPDKSGLPSDRFSAERTGGSVSTLTIQRTQQEDSAVYLCASSTQGAFTGELFFGEGSRLTVL.

The CDR3 nucleotides are TGTGCCAGCAGCTTCTCTAGGACAGGGGAGGTCCAAGAGACCCAGTACTTC. Translating it yields CASSFSRTGEVQETQYF. This rearrangement joins TRBV7-9 to TRBJ2-5; 9 bases agree with TRBD1. The germline V gene has CDR1 SEHNR and CDR2 FQNEAQ (reference sequence). With 3 bases clipped from V and 1 base from J, the junction kept 9 bases outside the gene matches. This CDR3 region has 17 residues.

This chain joins TRBV6-1 and TRBJ2-7, with D possibly TRBD1 on 6 matching bases. The CDR3 runs 13 residues. V was shortened by 9 bases and J by 0 bases, with 12 bases between the two germline ends. Germline CDR1 and CDR2: MNHNS and SASEGT. CDR3 loop: CASMPDSSYEQYF. The CDR3, as DNA: TGTGCCAGTATGCCGGACAGCTCCTACGAGCAGTACTTC.

The chain carries TRBV4-3 and TRBJ2-5, with D uncertain. V lost 0 bases and J lost 7, with 12 bases in between. The CDR3 covers 14 residues. CDR1 and CDR2 (germline): LGHNA, YSLEER. The CDR3 here is CASSQDWALTTQYF. The DNA for the CDR3 is TGCGCCAGCAGCCAAGACTGGGCGTTAACGACCCAGTACTTC.

This chain links TRBV6-1 with TRBJ2-7; no definite D call. Trimming left V 6 bases short and J 1 base short, with 13 bases between. This CDR3 region has 14 residues. Germline CDR1 reads MNHNS; CDR2 reads SASEGT. CDR3 amino acids: CASRFLAASYEQYF. CDR3 nucleotides: TGTGCCAGCAGGTTTTTGGCAGCTTCCTACGAGCAGTACTTC.

This clone was seen only a few times. The chain recombines TRBV28 with TRBJ1-2; D not certain. The CDR3 runs to 12 residues. V was trimmed by 2 bases and J by 4 bases, leaving 5 bases between them. CDR1 is MDHEN and CDR2 is SYDVKM in the germline V gene. CDR3 bases: TGTGCCAGCAGTTTAAGGCTCTATGGCTACACCTTC. Translating it yields CASSLRLYGYTF.

This clone has just one count. The V call is TRBV23-1, the J call TRBJ1-1; possibly TRBD1 for D (5 bases). TRBV23-1 is designated an ORF whose function remains uncertain. V gave up 0 bases and J gave up 1 base, with 9 bases separating them. This CDR3 region has 15 residues. The CDR3 protein is CASSQSTGPNTEAFF. CDR3 DNA sequence: TGCGCCAGCAGTCAATCTACGGGGCCGAACACTGAAGCTTTCTTT.

This clone was observed a few times. The chain is built from TRBV5-1 and TRBJ2-7; TRBD2 is a possible D gene (6 bases). Trimming left V 0 bases short and J 7 bases short, with 11 bases between. CDR1 and CDR2 (germline): SGHRS, YFSETQ. This CDR3 is 13 amino acids long. CDR3 nucleotides: TGCGCCAGCAGCTTGGGTGGGGCGGGGGAGCAGTACTTC. Translated, it gives CASSLGGAGEQYF.

On this clone: The same CDR3 also results from other DNA sequences found in this sample. The V call is TRBV18, the J call TRBJ2-7; D gene ambiguous. The CDR3 contains 13 residues. Trimming shortened V by 0 bases and J by 0 bases, and 3 bases separated the two germline ends. Germline CDR1 KGHSH, CDR2 LQKENI. The DNA for the CDR3 is TGTGCCAGCTCACCACCAAGCTCCTACGAGCAGTACTTC. Amino acids: CASSPPSSYEQYF. Together with reference TRBV18 and TRBJ2-7, the CDR3 gives the full variable domain: NAGVMQNPRHLVRRRGQEARLRCSPMKGHSHVYWYRQLPEEGLKFMVYLQKENIIDESGMPKERFSAEFPKEGPSILRIQQVVRGDSAAYFCASSPPSSYEQYFGPGTRLTVT.